This T cell receptor beta chain was obtained from a study of blood T cell repertoires in COVID-19. There are 14 residues in the CDR3. V was cut by 6 bases and J by 1 base, with 12 bases left in between. The germline V gene encodes CDR1 MNHEY and CDR2 SMNVEV (reference sequence). Clones were sequenced by immunoSEQ multiplex PCR, and TCRdb holds only the in-frame ones, with some missing. The data contain about 180,000 clones, approximately 80% of them seen just once; the ten biggest clones take up over 13%. The V and J genes are TRBV27 and TRBJ2-5; D might be TRBD2 (6 bases). Sequencing input: PBMCs or T cells enriched from blood (not recorded which). This receptor was taken from a man aged 55 to 70 who had been exposed to COVID-19. In nucleotides, the CDR3 is TGTGCCAGCAGACCGGACTACCTCCAAGAGACCCAGTACTTC. The encoded protein is CASRPDYLQETQYF.